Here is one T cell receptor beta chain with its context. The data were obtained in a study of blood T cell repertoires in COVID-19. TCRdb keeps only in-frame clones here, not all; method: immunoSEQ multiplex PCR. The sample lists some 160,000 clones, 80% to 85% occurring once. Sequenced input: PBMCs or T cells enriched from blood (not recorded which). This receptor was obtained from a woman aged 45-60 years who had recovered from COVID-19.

The CDR3 nucleotides are TGTGCCAGCAGTTTAGAACGGGGTGAAAAACTGTTTTTT. This codes for CASSLERGEKLFF. The chain couples TRBV12-3 or TRBV12-4 to TRBJ1-4; D unresolved. There are 13 residues in the CDR3. Trimming removed 1 base at V and 7 bases at J, with 7 bases between.